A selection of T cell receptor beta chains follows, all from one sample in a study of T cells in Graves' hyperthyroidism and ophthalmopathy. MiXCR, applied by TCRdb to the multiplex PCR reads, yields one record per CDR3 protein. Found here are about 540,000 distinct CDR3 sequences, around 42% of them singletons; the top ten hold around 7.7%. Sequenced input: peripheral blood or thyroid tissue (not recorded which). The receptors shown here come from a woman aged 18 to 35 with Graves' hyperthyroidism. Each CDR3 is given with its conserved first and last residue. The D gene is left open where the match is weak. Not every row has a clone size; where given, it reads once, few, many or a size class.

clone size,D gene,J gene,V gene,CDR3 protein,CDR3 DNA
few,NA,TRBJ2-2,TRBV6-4,CASSLSRGGELFF,TGTGCCAGCAGTTTATCCAGGGGCGGGGAGCTGTTTTTT
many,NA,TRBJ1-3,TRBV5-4,CASNPSRAGNTIYF,TGTGCCAGCAACCCCAGTAGGGCTGGAAACACCATATATTTT
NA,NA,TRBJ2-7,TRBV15,CATSRRRDVYNEQYF,TGTGCCACCAGCAGAAGGAGGGACGTCTACAATGAGCAGTACTTC
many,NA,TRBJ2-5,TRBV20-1,CSASGTLSGDQETQYF,TGCAGTGCTTCCGGGACACTCTCGGGGGACCAAGAGACCCAGTACTTC
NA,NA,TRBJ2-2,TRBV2,CASSTRAEAGELFF,TGTGCCAGCAGTACCCGTGCAGAGGCCGGGGAGCTGTTTTTT
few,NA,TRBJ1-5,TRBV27,CASSSRTSSNHSNQPQHF,TGTGCCAGCAGCTCGCGGACAAGCTCCAATCATAGCAATCAGCCCCAGCATTTT
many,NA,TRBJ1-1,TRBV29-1,CSSGGLQGGTEAFF,TGCAGCTCTGGGGGGTTGCAGGGCGGGACTGAAGCTTTCTTT
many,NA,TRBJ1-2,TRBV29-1,CSAGSSGYTF,TGCAGCGCCGGTTCGAGTGGCTACACCTTC
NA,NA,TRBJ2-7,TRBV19,CASSMEGGEQYF,TGTGCCAGTAGTATGGAAGGCGGTGAGCAGTACTTC
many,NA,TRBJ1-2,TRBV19,CASSIDLRPPYGYTF,TGTGCCAGTAGTATAGATTTACGGCCTCCCTATGGCTACACCTTC
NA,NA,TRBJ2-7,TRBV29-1,CSFAERFEQYF,TGCAGCTTCGCGGAGAGGTTCGAGCAGTACTTC
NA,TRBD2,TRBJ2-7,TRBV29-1,CSVESGRGSYEQYF,TGCAGCGTTGAAAGCGGGAGAGGTTCCTACGAGCAGTACTTC
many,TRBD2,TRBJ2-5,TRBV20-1,CSARGTSGRGIQETQYF,TGCAGTGCTAGAGGGACTAGCGGGAGGGGAATCCAAGAGACCCAGTACTTC
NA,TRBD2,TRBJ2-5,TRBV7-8,CASTTWGLAGAQYF,TGTGCCAGCACCACCTGGGGGCTAGCGGGAGCCCAGTACTTC
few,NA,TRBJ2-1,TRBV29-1,CSGDSPTYNEQFF,TGCAGCGGTGACAGTCCAACCTACAATGAGCAGTTCTTC
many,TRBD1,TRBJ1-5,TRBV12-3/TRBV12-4,CASSDLGQPNQPQHF,TGTGCCAGCAGCGACTTGGGACAGCCCAATCAGCCCCAGCATTTT
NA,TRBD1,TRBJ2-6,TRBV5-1,CASRHIQGPTGLTF,TGTGCCAGCAGGCATATACAGGGGCCAACCGGACTGACTTTC
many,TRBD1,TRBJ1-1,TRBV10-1,CASSGQANTEAFF,TGCGCCAGTTCGGGACAGGCGAACACTGAAGCTTTCTTT
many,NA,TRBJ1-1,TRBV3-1,CASSYLASLNTEAFF,TGTGCCAGCAGCTACTTGGCGTCCTTGAACACTGAAGCTTTCTTT
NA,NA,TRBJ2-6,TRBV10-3,CAISDRFFGANVLTF,TGTGCCATCAGTGATCGTTTTTTCGGGGCCAACGTCCTGACTTTC